These 18 T cell receptor beta chains came from one sample sequenced in a study of blood T cells in healthy people across ages. A second PCR of about 7 to 12 cycles used a sample-barcoded 5' primer and a J-beta primer mix. TCRdb processed the 5' RACE reads anew with MiXCR; each CDR3 protein has one entry. The data contain around 800,000 distinct CDR3 sequences, about 62% of them seen just once; the ten biggest clones take up 25% to 30%. Sequences were obtained from blood. These receptors all stem from a man aged 25 to 40 in good health.

Only a few counts were recorded for this clonotype. J is TRBJ2-5 and V is TRBV6-1, with 11 positions matching TRBD1. Germline V lookup: CDR1 MNHNS, CDR2 SASEGT. This CDR3 is 14 amino acids long. V dropped 10 bases and J dropped 2; count of bases not matched to a gene: 6. CDR3 nucleotides: TGTGCCACCCGGACAGGGGGCGAACAAGAGACCCAGTACTTC. The encoded protein is CATRTGGEQETQYF.

At least ten counts were recorded for this clonotype. The V call is TRBV7-2, the J call TRBJ2-7; 8 nucleotides line up with TRBD2. Germline loops: CDR1 SGHTA, CDR2 FQGNSA. The CDR3 is 14 residues long. V lost 2 bases to trimming and J lost 2 bases; unmatched junction nucleotides: 2. The chain's CDR3 is CASSLSGGPYEQYF. As DNA, the CDR3 is TGTGCCAGCAGCTTATCGGGGGGGCCCTACGAGCAGTACTTC. Full variable domain (rest looked up from reference TRBV7-2 and TRBJ2-7): GAGVSQSPSNKVTEKGKDVELRCDPISGHTALYWYRQSLGQGLEFLIYFQGNSAPDKSGLPSDRFSAERTGGSVSTLTIQRTQQEDSAVYLCASSLSGGPYEQYFGPGTRLTVT.

V gene TRBV2 combines with J gene TRBJ2-4; no clear D gene. The DNA end is a closer match to TRBJ2-7, so the J assignment may be wrong. The CDR3 loop spans 16 amino acids. Per germline, CDR1 SNHLY and CDR2 FYNNEI. CDR3 protein: CASSVVPGQIIYEQYF. CDR3 coding DNA: TGTGCCAGCAGTGTCGTTCCAGGTCAAATTATTTACGAGCAGTACTTC.

The chain recombines TRBV7-2 with TRBJ1-1; D gene ambiguous. The germline V gene encodes CDR1 SGHTA and CDR2 FQGNSA. The CDR3 totals 14 residues. Trimming shortened V by 2 bases and J by 4 bases, and 11 bases separated the two germline ends. CDR3 bases: TGTGCCAGCAGCTTAAGGCAACGCGGCACTGAAGCTTTCTTT. It yields the protein CASSLRQRGTEAFF.

In this sample, this clonotype turned up a few times. For the CDR3, the DNA is TGTGCCAGCTTACAGGGCCGTTACAATGAGCAGTTCTTC. The encoded protein is CASLQGRYNEQFF. J is TRBJ2-1 and V is TRBV2; a weak D match, TRBD1 (6 bases). Deletions cut 8 bases from V and 4 bases from J, with 12 bases between. CDR3 length: 13 residues. Germline V gives CDR1 SNHLY, CDR2 FYNNEI.

J is TRBJ2-5 and V is TRBV7-2; 14 bases align to TRBD2. Losses at the gene ends were 5 bases for V and 3 bases for J; bases not matched to a gene: 2. Germline CDR1 SGHTA, CDR2 FQGNSA. The CDR3 has 15 amino acids. The CDR3 DNA sequence: TGTGCCAGCAGCCGGACTAGCGGGGGGAAAGAGACCCAGTACTTC. Encoded protein: CASSRTSGGKETQYF.

The rearrangement uses TRBV15 and TRBJ1-5; possible D gene TRBD1, 5 bases. The V gene's germline CDR1 is LNHNV and CDR2 YYDKDF (reference sequence). The CDR3 totals 13 residues. The V end lost 3 bases, the J end lost 7 bases, and 10 bases lay between the germline ends. Here the CDR3 reads CATSSLRDQPQHF. CDR3 in DNA: TGTGCCACCAGCAGTTTGAGGGACCAGCCCCAGCATTTT.

The chain employs TRBV10-3 and TRBJ2-5; D is uncertain. Trimming removed 4 bases at V and 5 bases at J, with 14 bases between. The CDR3 loop spans 14 amino acids. From germline, CDR1 is ENHRY and CDR2 SYGVKD. CDR3 region: CAISGGSPGETQYF. The CDR3 coding sequence is TGTGCCATCAGTGGGGGATCACCCGGGGAGACCCAGTACTTC.

This clonotype has only one observation. The chain is built from TRBV6-2 or TRBV6-3 and TRBJ2-3; D is ambiguous. CDR3 size: 16 residues. Germline CDR1 MNHEY, CDR2 SVGEGT. The germline V and J ends were trimmed by 3 bases and 5 bases, with 18 bases remaining between them. CDR3 nucleotides: TGTGCCAGCAGTTATCCTGCAAGGTTGACTGGAGATACGCAGTATTTT. It yields the protein CASSYPARLTGDTQYF.

Of note for this clonotype: Germline is not matched at one junction end, which may reflect a read error. The chain uses TRBV27 and TRBJ2-5; tentatively, D is TRBD2 (5 bases). The CDR3 is 15 amino acids. Germline V gene data show CDR1 as MNHEY and CDR2 as SMNVEV (reference sequence). In DNA form, the CDR3 reads TGTGCCAGCAGTCTATCAGGACCGGGACAAGAGACCCAGTACTTC. Amino acid sequence: CASSLSGPGQETQYF.

Only a few counts were recorded for this clonotype. This chain links TRBV7-8 with TRBJ2-1; D is possibly TRBD2 (6 bases). This CDR3 region has 16 residues. Germline values: CDR1 SGHVS, CDR2 FQNEAQ. V was clipped by 0 bases and J by 1 base, with 10 bases between them. The DNA for the CDR3 is TGTGCCAGCAGCTTAGCGGGCGGGAATTCCTACAATGAGCAGTTCTTC. Its protein is CASSLAGGNSYNEQFF.

The rearrangement joins TRBV6-5 to TRBJ2-7; D not certain. CDR1 is MNHEY, CDR2 SVGAGI, per germline. V lost 2 bases and J lost 0, with 11 bases in between. The CDR3 runs 15 residues. The CDR3 coding sequence is TGTGCCAGCAGTTACCATACCGGTTACTCCTACGAGCAGTACTTC. This encodes CASSYHTGYSYEQYF.

The rearrangement joins TRBV3-1 to TRBJ1-5; D gene unclear. There are 12 residues in the CDR3. Trimming cost V 1 base and J 9 bases, with 7 bases left between them. The germline V gene encodes CDR1 LGHDT and CDR2 YNNKEL (reference sequence). In DNA form, the CDR3 reads TGTGCCAGCAGCCAAGCTACGGGGCCCCAGCATTTT. Protein: CASSQATGPQHF.

This clonotype has a handful of counts. The chain employs TRBV28 and TRBJ2-1; either TRBD1 or TRBD2 may fit D (5 bases each). V was pared by 6 bases and J by 8 bases, with 17 bases between. Germline V gene sequence: CDR1 MDHEN, CDR2 SYDVKM. The length of the CDR3 is 14 residues. In DNA form, the CDR3 reads TGTGCCAGCAGCCCCGCCGGGACGGGCGATGAGCAGTTCTTC. It encodes CASSPAGTGDEQFF.

This clonotype was picked up one time. J is TRBJ2-7 and V is TRBV29-1; D possibly corresponds to TRBD2 (7 bases). The CDR3 extends over 11 amino acids. Germline CDR1 reads SQVTM; CDR2 reads ANQGSEA. The V and J ends lost 7 bases and 6 bases respectively, with 13 bases between them. The CDR3 loop reads CSAGGASEQYF. Here the CDR3 DNA reads TGCAGCGCTGGGGGGGCCTCCGAGCAGTACTTC.

This clonotype showed up just a few times. The chain employs TRBV15 and TRBJ2-5; perhaps D is TRBD1 or TRBD2 (5 bases each). CDR1 LNHNV and CDR2 YYDKDF come from the germline V gene (reference sequence). The CDR3 has 13 residues. The V and J ends lost 5 bases and 2 bases respectively, with 9 bases between them. The CDR3 DNA follows: TGTGCCACCAGCCGGGACGCACAAGAGACCCAGTACTTC. Its protein product is CATSRDAQETQYF. Variable domain in full (rest from reference TRBV15 and TRBJ2-5): DAMVIQNPRYQVTQFGKPVTLSCSQTLNHNVMYWYQQKSSQAPKLLFHYYDKDFNNEADTPDNFQSRRPNTSFCFLDIRSPGLGDTAMYLCATSRDAQETQYFGPGTRLLVL.

This chain connects TRBV3-1 to TRBJ2-7, with D perhaps TRBD1 (6 bases). The CDR3 is 14 amino acids. V lost 3 bases, J lost 1 base, and 10 bases lay in between. CDR1 and CDR2 from the germline V gene are LGHDT and YNNKEL (reference sequence). CDR3 DNA sequence: TGTGCCAGCAGCCAGGTAACAGGGTCCTACGAGCAGTACTTC. As protein: CASSQVTGSYEQYF.

The chain uses TRBV28 and TRBJ2-1; D is perhaps TRBD1 (6 bases). V gave up 1 base and J gave up 6 bases, with 13 bases separating them. The germline V gene has CDR1 MDHEN and CDR2 SYDVKM. This CDR3 spans 15 amino acids. The CDR3 region has the DNA TGTGCCAGCAGTTTATTACGGACAGTACCCAATGAGCAGTTCTTC. Protein sequence: CASSLLRTVPNEQFF. Full variable domain (missing parts from reference TRBV28 and TRBJ2-1): DVKVTQSSRYLVKRTGEKVFLECVQDMDHENMFWYRQDPGLGLRLIYFSYDVKMKEKGDIPEGYSVSREKKERFSLILESASTNQTSMYLCASSLLRTVPNEQFFGPGTRLTVL.